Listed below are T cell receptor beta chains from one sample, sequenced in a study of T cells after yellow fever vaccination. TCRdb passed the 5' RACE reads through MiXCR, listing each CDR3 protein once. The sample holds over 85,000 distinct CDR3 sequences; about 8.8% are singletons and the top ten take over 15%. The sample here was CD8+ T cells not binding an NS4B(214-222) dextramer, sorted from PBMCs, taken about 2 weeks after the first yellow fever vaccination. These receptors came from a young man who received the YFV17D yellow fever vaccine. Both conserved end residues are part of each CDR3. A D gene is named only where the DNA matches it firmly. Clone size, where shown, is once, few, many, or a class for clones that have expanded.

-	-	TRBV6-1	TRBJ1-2	TGTGCCAGCGGAGGTGCCCTGGCAGGACCCCATACTGGCTACACCTTC	CASGGALAGPHTGYTF
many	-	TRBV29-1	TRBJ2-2	TGCAGCGTAGGTGGCCTCCAAAACACCGGGGAGCTGTTTTTT	CSVGGLQNTGELFF
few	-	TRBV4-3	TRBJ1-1	TGCGCCAGCAGCCAAGATTTTCCGAGTTGGGTCGCGAACACTGAAGCTTTCTTT	CASSQDFPSWVANTEAFF
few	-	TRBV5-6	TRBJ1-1	TGTGCCAGCAGCTTGGTTCGGGGACTACAGGGATCTGGGGATGAAGCTTTCTTT	CASSLVRGLQGSGDEAFF
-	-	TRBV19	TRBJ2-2	TGTGCCAGTAGTATAGATCTTGCGGGCTCCGCGAACACCGGGGAGCTGTTTTTT	CASSIDLAGSANTGELFF
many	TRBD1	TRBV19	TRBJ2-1	TGTGCCACTCGGACAGGGTATATTGGTGAGCAGTTCTTC	CATRTGYIGEQFF
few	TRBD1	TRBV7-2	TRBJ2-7	TGTGCCAGCAGCGGCAGGGACAGGCCCACCTACGAGCAGTACTTC	CASSGRDRPTYEQYF
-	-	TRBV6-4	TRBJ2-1	TGTGCCAGCAGCGAAAGCGTGGGGAGTTACAATGAGCAGTTCTTC	CASSESVGSYNEQFF
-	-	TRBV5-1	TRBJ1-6	TGCGCCAGCAGCTTGGTGGGAACTCTAGGGGGGGATTCACCCCTCCACTTT	CASSLVGTLGGDSPLHF
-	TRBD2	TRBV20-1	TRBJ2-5	TGCAGTGCTAGATTTATCAGCGGGGCGTACCAAGAGACCCAGTACTTC	CSARFISGAYQETQYF
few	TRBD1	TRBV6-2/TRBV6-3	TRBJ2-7	TGTGCCAGCGGCCGGGACAGGGGTTCCTCCTACGAGCAGTACTTC	CASGRDRGSSYEQYF
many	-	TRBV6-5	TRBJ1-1	TGTGCCAGCACCACGGGGGCCGGCACTGAAGCTTTCTTT	CASTTGAGTEAFF
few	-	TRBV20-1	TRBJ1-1	TGCAGTGCTAGAGGAGGAGTCGCTTTCTTT	CSARGGVAFF
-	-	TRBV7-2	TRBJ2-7	TGTGCCAGCAGTTCGACTCCGGCCACCTACGAGCAGTACTTC	CASSSTPATYEQYF
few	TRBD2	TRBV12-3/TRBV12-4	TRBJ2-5	TGTGCCAGCAGCGGGGGGTACCAAGAGACCCAGTACTTC	CASSGGYQETQYF
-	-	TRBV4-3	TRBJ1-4	TGCGCCAGCAGCCAGGAGGTTACCGATGAAAAACTGTTTTTT	CASSQEVTDEKLFF
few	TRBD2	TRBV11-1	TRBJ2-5	TGTGCCAGCAGCTTCCTCCCAGCGGGGCAAGAGACCCAGTACTTC	CASSFLPAGQETQYF
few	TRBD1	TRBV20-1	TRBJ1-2	TGCAGTGCCCTCAGGGACAGGGGACAACAATATGGCTACACCTTC	CSALRDRGQQYGYTF
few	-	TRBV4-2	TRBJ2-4	TGTGCCAGCAGCCACAATCACAGGGCGGAAAAAAACATTCAGTACTTC	CASSHNHRAEKNIQYF
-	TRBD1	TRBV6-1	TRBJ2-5	TGTGCCAGCAGTCCGACAGGGGGCGGGACCCAGTACTTC	CASSPTGGGTQYF
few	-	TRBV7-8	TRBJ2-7	TGTGCCAGCAGATCCCGCAGGGTCAGCTCCTACGAGCAGTACTTC	CASRSRRVSSYEQYF
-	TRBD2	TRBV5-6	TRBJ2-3	TGTGCCAGCATCGGGATGATAGCGGGATCCTACACAGATACGCAGTATTTT	CASIGMIAGSYTDTQYF
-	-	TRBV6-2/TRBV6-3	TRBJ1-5	TGTGCCAGCAGTTTCGAGGGCGCGGGTCAGCCCCAGCATTTT	CASSFEGAGQPQHF
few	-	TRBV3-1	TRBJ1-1	TGTGCCAGCAGCCAGCGGACAGTCTCGGGGAACACTGAAGCTTTCTTT	CASSQRTVSGNTEAFF
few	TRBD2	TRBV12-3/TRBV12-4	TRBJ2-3	TGTGCCAGCAGTTTCGGACTAGCGGGGGATGATACGCAGTATTTT	CASSFGLAGDDTQYF